These 23 T cell receptor beta chains were sequenced from one sample in a study of T cell repertoires in ileal Crohn's disease (dated by TCRdb to the late 2010s). Read against the paper, the sample's time point label means: neoterminal ileum biopsy at postoperative endoscopy, about 6 months after surgery. The library was made by the immunoSEQ multiplex PCR assay. Drawn from immuneACCESS, this table holds only the in-frame rearrangements with V and J called that TCRdb kept. Clones are partly lost; checked studies trace under half to an unresolved V gene and leave the rest unexplained. The sample includes some 15,000 clones, with 65% to 80% observed a single time. The biggest ten clones account for around 4.1% of the sample. The sequenced material came from ileal tissue. These receptors were obtained from an adult with Crohn's disease.

The rearrangement links TRBV27 to TRBJ1-6; D call uncertain. The CDR3 is made up of 15 amino acids. The germline V gene encodes CDR1 MNHEY and CDR2 SMNVEV (reference sequence). The V end was cut by 1 base, the J end by 10 bases, with 14 bases between. This CDR3 is CASSLLLRGDSPLHF. The CDR3 coding sequence is TGTGCCAGCAGTTTATTGTTGCGGGGAGACTCACCCCTCCACTTT.

This rearrangement joins TRBV30 to TRBJ1-4; 7 nucleotides match TRBD1. The CDR3 loop spans 12 amino acids. Germline V gene data show CDR1 as GTSNPN and CDR2 as SVGIG (reference sequence). With V trimmed by 1 base and J by 12 bases, 5 bases remained unmatched. The CDR3 spells CAWSADRAQLFF. The DNA of the CDR3 is TGTGCCTGGAGTGCAGACAGGGCTCAACTGTTTTTT. Combining the CDR3 with reference TRBV30 and TRBJ1-4 gives the whole variable domain SQTIHQWPATLVQPVGSPLSLECTVEGTSNPNLYWYRQAAGRGLQLLFYSVGIGQISSEVPQNLSASRPQDRQFILSSKKLLLSDSGFYLCAWSADRAQLFFGSGTQLSVL.

V gene TRBV5-1 combines with J gene TRBJ1-5; D not resolved. The CDR3 has 13 residues. The V gene's germline CDR1 is SGHRS and CDR2 YFSETQ. V was trimmed by 2 bases and J by 10 bases, leaving 13 bases between them. The CDR3 bases are TGCGCCAGCAGCTTCTGGGGTCGGGAACCCCAGCATTTT. Translating gives CASSFWGREPQHF.

This clone was detected once. The rearrangement uses TRBV2 and TRBJ2-3; 11 positions match TRBD2. Germline V gene sequence: CDR1 SNHLY, CDR2 FYNNEI. V was clipped by 4 bases and J by 4 bases; unmatched bases: 4. This CDR3 comprises 15 residues. The CDR3 protein is CASSGTSGSADTQYF. The CDR3 DNA follows: TGTGCCAGCAGTGGCACTAGCGGGAGCGCAGATACGCAGTATTTT.

This clone occurred once. The CDR3 protein is CAWGPWSIGVYTF. CDR3 DNA sequence: TGTGCCTGGGGACCCTGGAGCATCGGGGTCTACACCTTC. The chain has TRBV30 and TRBJ1-2, with D uncertain. Germline V gene lookup returns CDR1 GTSNPN and CDR2 SVGIG (reference sequence). Trimming took off 5 bases at V and 10 bases at J, with 20 bases between the two ends. CDR3 length: 13 amino acids.

This sequence joins TRBV5-1 and TRBJ2-3; D is perhaps TRBD1 (5 bases). Deletions cut 0 bases from V and 4 bases from J, with 9 bases between. This CDR3 spans 14 amino acids. Germline V gives CDR1 SGHRS, CDR2 YFSETQ. This CDR3 is CASSLGGHADTQYF. CDR3 nucleotides: TGCGCCAGCAGCTTGGGGGGCCATGCAGATACGCAGTATTTT.

V usage is TRBV10-2 and J usage is TRBJ2-3; D might be TRBD1 or TRBD2, each matching 6 bases. Germline V gives CDR1 WSHSY, CDR2 SAAADI. The V and J ends lost 8 bases and 11 bases respectively, with 23 bases between them. This CDR3 is 14 amino acids long. Written as DNA, the CDR3 is TGCGCCAGCGCTCTAGGAGGGGGTTTGAATGAGCAGTATTTT. Its protein is CASALGGGLNEQYF.

V and J are TRBV30 and TRBJ1-4; 8 bases map to TRBD1. CDR1 is GTSNPN, CDR2 SVGIG, per germline (reference sequence). The CDR3 covers 13 residues. Losses at the gene ends were 4 bases for V and 5 bases for J; bases not matched to a gene: 3. In nucleotides, the CDR3 is TGTGCCTGGAACAGGGGGTACAATGAAAAACTGTTTTTT. Translating gives CAWNRGYNEKLFF.

CDR3 sequence reads: CASSILDSSNTEAFF. CDR3 coding DNA: TGTGCCAGTAGTATCCTAGACAGCTCGAACACTGAAGCTTTCTTT. The gene calls are TRBV19 and TRBJ1-1, with a tentative D call TRBD1 (5 bases). The CDR3 is made up of 15 amino acids. Germline V CDR1 and CDR2: LNHDA, SQIVND (reference sequence). The V end was cut by 3 bases, the J end by 1 base, with 12 bases between.

The CDR3 loop is CASSSRTGRAFF. CDR3 in DNA: TGTGCCAGCAGCTCTAGGACAGGCAGGGCTTTCTTT. J is TRBJ1-1 and V is TRBV7-6, with 7 nucleotides matching TRBD1. J was trimmed by 11 bases and V by 4 bases; bases with no gene match: 7. CDR1 and CDR2 (germline): SGHVS, FNYEAQ. The CDR3 runs 12 residues.

This chain connects TRBV18 to TRBJ2-3; TRBD1 aligns across 7 bases. The junction had 17 bases not matched to a gene; V was cut back by 2 bases and J by 0 bases. CDR1 and CDR2 from the germline V gene are KGHSH and LQKENI. The CDR3 is 20 residues long. CDR3 sequence reads: CASSPTWGTASRTSTDTQYF. CDR3 DNA: TGTGCCAGCTCACCAACGTGGGGGACAGCATCACGAACTAGCACAGATACGCAGTATTTT.

The CDR3 loop reads CASSRDSNQPQHF. The CDR3, as DNA: TGTGCCAGTAGCCGGGATAGCAATCAGCCCCAGCATTTT. This chain links TRBV19 with TRBJ1-5; D ambiguous. The CDR3 length is 13 residues. V dropped 6 bases and J dropped 0 bases, with 6 bases sitting between them. CDR1 and CDR2 from the germline V gene are LNHDA and SQIVND (reference sequence). Complete variable domain (other parts from reference TRBV19 and TRBJ1-5): DGGITQSPKYLFRKEGQNVTLSCEQNLNHDAMYWYRQDPGQGLRLIYYSQIVNDFQKGDIAEGYSVSREKKESFPLTVTSAQKNPTAFYLCASSRDSNQPQHFGDGTRLSIL.

The chain joins TRBV5-4 to TRBJ2-7; D may be TRBD1 (5 bases). The V gene lost 4 bases and the J gene lost 5 bases, with 25 bases spanning the gap. CDR1 and CDR2 from the germline V gene are SGHNT and YYREEE (reference sequence). CDR3 length equals 17 residues. CDR3 sequence (DNA): TGTGCCAGCAGCCCGATGACGGTGGCAGGGATAGGGCACGAGCAGTACTTC. As protein: CASSPMTVAGIGHEQYF.

This clone was detected only once. The chain is built from TRBV15 and TRBJ2-5; D could derive from TRBD1 or TRBD2 (6 bases each). The CDR3 is 12 residues long. CDR1 LNHNV and CDR2 YYDKDF come from the germline V gene (reference sequence). V was shortened by 8 bases and J by 6 bases, with 13 bases between the two germline ends. CDR3: CATGGPSQTQYF. The CDR3 DNA follows: TGTGCCACCGGGGGGCCCAGTCAGACCCAGTACTTC. The full variable domain, in which reference TRBV15 and TRBJ2-5 provide the parts outside the CDR3, is DAMVIQNPRYQVTQFGKPVTLSCSQTLNHNVMYWYQQKSSQAPKLLFHYYDKDFNNEADTPDNFQSRRPNTSFCFLDIRSPGLGDTAMYLCATGGPSQTQYFGPGTRLLVL.

This CDR3 is CASTLDRSNTGELFF. The CDR3 nucleotides read TGTGCCAGCACCCTGGACAGATCAAACACCGGGGAGCTGTTTTTT. The chain couples TRBV6-5 to TRBJ2-2; the D gene is possibly TRBD1 (6 bases). Trimming removed 7 bases at V and 2 bases at J, with 14 bases between. This CDR3 is built from 15 residues. From germline, CDR1 is MNHEY and CDR2 SVGAGI.

The CDR3 here is CASSRSTDGQPQHF. The CDR3 region has the DNA TGTGCCAGCAGTCGCTCCACGGACGGACAGCCCCAGCATTTT. This chain links TRBV7-9 with TRBJ1-5; no reliable D call. The CDR3 extends over 14 amino acids. V lost 6 bases and J lost 7, with 16 bases in between. Germline loops: CDR1 SEHNR, CDR2 FQNEAQ (reference sequence).

This chain links TRBV7-9 with TRBJ1-1; TRBD1 matches at 8 bases. Unmatched junction bases numbered 12, after V lost 5 bases and J lost 1 base. The germline gives CDR1 SEHNR, CDR2 FQNEAQ (reference sequence). The CDR3 length is 17 residues. Here the CDR3 reads CASSTGRQGMTNTEAFF. The CDR3 DNA is TGTGCCAGCAGCACAGGGCGACAGGGGATGACGAACACTGAAGCTTTCTTT.

The rearrangement uses TRBV5-4 and TRBJ2-2; D perhaps matches TRBD1 (5 bases). The CDR3 is 15 residues long. Germline values: CDR1 SGHNT, CDR2 YYREEE (reference sequence). V lost 1 base to trimming and J lost 0 bases, with 7 bases between them. The CDR3 DNA reads as TGTGCCAGCAGCTTGAGCAGGGCGAACACCGGGGAGCTGTTTTTT. Translating it yields CASSLSRANTGELFF.

The rearrangement joins TRBV11-2 to TRBJ2-5; possible D gene TRBD1, 6 bases. The CDR3 runs 14 residues. Germline loops: CDR1 SGHAT, CDR2 FQNNGV. The V end lost 2 bases, the J end lost 7 bases, and 14 bases lay between the germline ends. The CDR3 bases are TGTGCCAGCAGCTTATGGCAGGCCAGGGGGACCCAGTACTTC. Its protein product is CASSLWQARGTQYF. Full variable domain (rest looked up from reference TRBV11-2 and TRBJ2-5): EAGVAQSPRYKIIEKRQSVAFWCNPISGHATLYWYQQILGQGPKLLIQFQNNGVVDDSQLPKDRFSAERLKGVDSTLKIQPAKLEDSAVYLCASSLWQARGTQYFGPGTRLLVL.

The chain is built from TRBV5-1 and TRBJ2-7; 9 bases are shared with TRBD2. The CDR3 is 14 amino acids. The V segment lost 0 bases and the J segment 6 bases; nucleotides outside the gene matches: 4. Germline lookup yields CDR1 SGHRS and CDR2 YFSETQ. The CDR3 loop reads CASSLALAGSEQYF. The CDR3 DNA reads as TGCGCCAGCAGCTTGGCTCTAGCGGGGTCCGAGCAGTACTTC.

The gene calls are TRBV10-3 and TRBJ2-5, with D perhaps being TRBD1 or TRBD2 (5 bases each). The CDR3 runs 15 residues. Germline values: CDR1 ENHRY, CDR2 SYGVKD. Trimming took 0 bases from V and 1 from J, leaving 9 bases between them. The CDR3 reads CAISESGRAQETQYF. The CDR3 DNA reads as TGTGCCATCAGTGAGTCGGGGCGGGCCCAAGAGACCCAGTACTTC.

This clone was seen a few times. The chain employs TRBV2 and TRBJ1-2, with D uncertain. This CDR3 contains 14 residues. From germline, CDR1 is SNHLY and CDR2 FYNNEI. The V end lost 5 bases, the J end lost 1 base, and 11 bases lay between the germline ends. CDR3 sequence reads: CASSRPGRNYGYTF. In nucleotides, the CDR3 is TGTGCCAGCAGTCGTCCCGGCCGTAACTATGGCTACACCTTC.

This chain connects TRBV7-6 to TRBJ1-3; a possible D gene is TRBD1 (6 bases). Trimming pared 5 bases from V and 1 base from J, leaving 6 bases between. Germline CDR1 reads SGHVS; CDR2 reads FNYEAQ. The CDR3 extends over 13 amino acids. Here the CDR3 reads CASSQGSGNTIYF. The CDR3 bases are TGTGCCAGCAGCCAGGGGTCTGGAAACACCATATATTTT.